A selection of T cell receptor beta chains follows, all from one sample in a study of T-cell reconstitution after alpha-beta-depleted transplantation in children. TCRdb independently ran MiXCR on the PCR reads; one entry per CDR3 protein. The sample lists hundreds of thousands of distinct CDR3 sequences; roughly 9.5% were seen once. Source: PBMCs from the stem cell graft donor, taken from the stem cell graft. The receptors originated from a human donor who donated a stem cell graft to a child with SCID. Both conserved end residues are part of each CDR3. The D gene is left open where the match is weak. The size field is filled for only some rows; it gives once, few, many or a size class.

TRBV5-6	NA	NA	TRBJ2-7	CASSGSLSYEQYF	TGTGCCAGCAGCGGCTCCCTTTCCTACGAGCAGTACTTC
TRBV5-1	NA	NA	TRBJ1-1	CASSFGWTVNRGEAFF	TGCGCCAGCAGCTTTGGCTGGACAGTCAACAGAGGTGAAGCTTTCTTT
TRBV14	many	NA	TRBJ1-1	CASSQAAGGNTEAFF	TGTGCCAGCAGCCAAGCGGCGGGCGGGAACACTGAAGCTTTCTTT
TRBV2	many	TRBD1	TRBJ2-7	CASEVGTGGYEQYF	TGTGCCAGCGAGGTGGGGACAGGAGGCTACGAGCAGTACTTC
TRBV13	few	NA	TRBJ2-7	CASSLAGDEDEQYF	TGTGCCAGCAGCTTAGCCGGGGACGAGGACGAGCAGTACTTC
TRBV2	few	TRBD1	TRBJ1-5	CASSAGQYSNQPQHF	TGTGCCAGCAGCGCGGGACAGTATAGCAATCAGCCCCAGCATTTT
TRBV7-8	NA	TRBD1	TRBJ1-2	CASSQGRGRGYTF	TGTGCCAGCAGCCAGGGCAGGGGGCGAGGCTACACCTTC
TRBV12-3/TRBV12-4	many	TRBD1	TRBJ1-1	CASSRTGVPGAEAFF	TGTGCCAGCAGCCGAACAGGGGTGCCAGGCGCTGAAGCTTTCTTT
TRBV3-1	NA	NA	TRBJ2-6	CASSQLSGESSGANVLTF	TGTGCCAGCAGCCAACTGTCGGGGGAGTCCTCTGGGGCCAACGTCCTGACTTTC
TRBV20-1	NA	NA	TRBJ2-7	CSARPMLDSYEQYF	TGCAGTGCAAGACCGATGCTGGACTCCTACGAGCAGTACTTC
TRBV2	NA	NA	TRBJ2-6	CASSGPGTPTRSGANVLTF	TGTGCCAGCAGTGGGCCGGGGACTCCGACCCGCTCTGGGGCCAACGTCCTGACTTTC
TRBV29-1	NA	NA	TRBJ1-2	CSVDFIVGAERFYGYTF	TGCAGCGTTGATTTTATTGTTGGGGCAGAAAGATTCTATGGCTACACCTTC
TRBV7-9	few	TRBD2	TRBJ2-1	CASSADSAGVKNEQFF	TGTGCCAGCAGCGCGGATTCAGCGGGGGTAAAGAATGAGCAGTTCTTC
TRBV12-3/TRBV12-4	few	NA	TRBJ2-7	CASTLWSGRGTYEQYF	TGTGCCAGCACCCTATGGTCAGGGAGAGGGACCTACGAGCAGTACTTC
TRBV2	many	TRBD1	TRBJ2-7	CASSGQGVSYEQYF	TGTGCCAGCAGTGGACAGGGGGTCTCCTACGAGCAGTACTTC
TRBV3-1	NA	TRBD1	TRBJ1-1	CASSPLRQGPAFF	TGTGCCAGCAGCCCCCTAAGACAGGGGCCAGCTTTCTTT
TRBV7-9	few	NA	TRBJ2-5	CASSQDLTQETQYF	TGTGCCAGCAGCCAAGACCTAACCCAAGAGACCCAGTACTTC
TRBV3-1	many	NA	TRBJ1-4	CASSQERSGKKEKLFF	TGTGCCAGCAGCCAAGAAAGGTCGGGGAAGAAGGAAAAACTGTTTTTT
TRBV27	few	NA	TRBJ2-1	CASSLGRGDSEQFF	TGTGCCAGCAGTTTAGGGCGGGGGGACAGTGAGCAGTTCTTC
TRBV29-1	few	TRBD1	TRBJ2-7	CSVETGGYEQYF	TGCAGCGTTGAAACAGGGGGCTACGAGCAGTACTTC
TRBV9	many	TRBD2	TRBJ2-3	CASSIGLAADTQYF	TGTGCCAGCAGCATAGGACTAGCGGCAGATACGCAGTATTTT
TRBV14	many	NA	TRBJ2-7	CASSQFPSEQYF	TGTGCCAGCAGCCAATTCCCTTCCGAGCAGTACTTC
TRBV3-1	few	TRBD2	TRBJ2-3	CASSSGSGTSGGRSDTQYF	TGTGCCAGCAGCTCAGGTTCGGGGACTAGCGGGGGAAGGTCAGATACGCAGTATTTT
TRBV12-3/TRBV12-4	many	TRBD2	TRBJ2-3	CASSHALAGRTDTQYF	TGTGCCAGCAGTCACGCCTTAGCGGGGCGCACAGATACGCAGTATTTT
TRBV20-1	NA	NA	TRBJ2-2	CSARVRDTGELFF	TGCAGTGCTAGAGTACGGGACACCGGGGAGCTGTTTTTT
TRBV12-3/TRBV12-4	many	NA	TRBJ2-1	CASGRNNEQFF	TGTGCCAGTGGGAGAAACAATGAGCAGTTCTTC